These 21 T cell receptor beta chains share one sample of origin, sequenced in a study of chemoradiotherapy in HPV16-positive cancers. Here immunoSEQ multiplex PCR was the method, and the copy in TCRdb shows in-frame clones only, minus some. This sample has approximately 9,300 clones, with 86% found just once. The specimen comprised blood, sampled from a patient who underwent chemoradiotherapy. These receptors all stem from a human donor with HPV-associated anogenital cancer.

V usage is TRBV9 and J usage is TRBJ1-2; no definite D call. V lost 0 bases, J lost 5 bases, and 14 bases lay in between. The CDR3 totals 15 residues. Germline loops: CDR1 SGDLS, CDR2 YYNGEE. The CDR3 is CASSVGGQERYGYTF. DNA of the CDR3: TGTGCCAGCAGCGTAGGTGGGCAGGAGAGGTATGGCTACACCTTC.

This chain joins TRBV4-1 and TRBJ1-3, with D perhaps matching TRBD1 (6 bases). Trimming removed 2 bases at V and 3 bases at J, with 11 bases between. Per germline, CDR1 MGHRA and CDR2 YSYEKL. This CDR3 is built from 15 residues. CDR3 bases: TGCGCCAGCAGCCAACAGGGGAGGATTGGAAACACCATATATTTT. This codes for CASSQQGRIGNTIYF.

The V gene is TRBV5-5, the J gene TRBJ2-1, with 9 bases that match TRBD1. The CDR3 contains 15 residues. From germline, CDR1 is SGHKS and CDR2 YYEKEE (reference sequence). V dropped 4 bases and J dropped 7; count of bases not matched to a gene: 9. CDR3 in amino acids: CASSTGTGTLNEQFF. CDR3 nucleotide sequence: TGTGCCAGCAGCACCGGGACAGGGACTCTTAATGAGCAGTTCTTC.

The chain has TRBV5-8 and TRBJ2-1; TRBD1 matches at 7 bases. The CDR3 is 14 amino acids. V was clipped by 1 base and J by 8 bases; unmatched bases: 6. CDR1 SGHTS and CDR2 YDEGEE come from the germline V gene. CDR3 amino acids: CASSLMVGGYEQFF. The CDR3 DNA is TGTGCCAGCAGCTTGATGGTAGGGGGCTATGAGCAGTTCTTC.

The chain carries TRBV5-1 and TRBJ2-3; TRBD2 aligns across 11 bases. The CDR3 loop spans 15 amino acids. Germline CDR1 reads SGHRS; CDR2 reads YFSETQ. The V and J ends lost 4 bases and 4 bases, in that order; junction bases with no gene match: 5. The CDR3 DNA reads TGCGCCAGCAGCCGTAGCGGGGGGGACGCAGATACGCAGTATTTT. Its protein is CASSRSGGDADTQYF.

The V call is TRBV7-9, the J call TRBJ1-5; TRBD1 aligns across 10 bases. V shed 4 bases and J 0 bases; nucleotides not matched to a gene: 9. CDR3 length: 18 amino acids. Per germline, CDR1 SEHNR and CDR2 FQNEAQ (reference sequence). The CDR3 reads CASSSLRGTGDSNQPQHF. The CDR3 nucleotides read TGTGCCAGCAGCTCGTTAAGGGGGACAGGGGATAGCAATCAGCCCCAGCATTTT.

The chain recombines TRBV7-2 with TRBJ2-2; 9 positions agree with TRBD2. This CDR3 is 17 amino acids long. The V gene's germline CDR1 is SGHTA and CDR2 FQGNSA. The V gene end was trimmed by 1 base and the J gene end by 2 bases; junction bases not matched to a gene: 5. CDR3 DNA: TGTGCCAGCAGCTTAGGGATTAGCGGGGGCAACACCGGGGAGCTGTTTTTT. It codes for CASSLGISGGNTGELFF.

The chain is built from TRBV6-5 and TRBJ2-3; no reliable D call. This CDR3 is built from 11 residues. Germline CDR1 is MNHEY and CDR2 is SVGAGI. Trimming shortened V by 6 bases and J by 7 bases, and 8 bases separated the two germline ends. The CDR3 region has the DNA TGTGCCAGCAGCCCCGGGTATACGCAGTATTTT. This translates into CASSPGYTQYF.

The chain couples TRBV5-1 to TRBJ1-1; D possibly corresponds to TRBD1 (5 bases). Germline CDR1 is SGHRS and CDR2 is YFSETQ. The V end lost 1 base, the J end lost 5 bases, and 12 bases lay between the germline ends. This CDR3 comprises 14 residues. The CDR3 here is CASSLYQGRTEAFF. The CDR3 nucleotides are TGCGCCAGCAGCTTGTACCAGGGACGAACTGAAGCTTTCTTT. The whole variable domain, remainder taken from reference TRBV5-1 and TRBJ1-1, is KAGVTQTPRYLIKTRGQQVTLSCSPISGHRSVSWYQQTPGQGLQFLFEYFSETQRNKGNFPGRFSGRQFSNSRSEMNVSTLELGDSALYLCASSLYQGRTEAFFGQGTRLTVV.

The chain combines TRBV7-8 with TRBJ2-2; a weak D match, TRBD1 (6 bases). Germline-derived CDR1 and CDR2 are SGHVS and FQNEAQ. Between the trimmed V and J ends, which lost 5 bases and 7 bases, there was a span of 17 bases. CDR3 length: 15 residues. The CDR3 nucleotides are TGTGCCAGCAGCCTATGGGGCGGACAGCTCGGGGAGCTGTTTTTT. This sequence encodes CASSLWGGQLGELFF.

This clone was observed a handful of times. This chain links TRBV30 with TRBJ1-2; D uncertain. Germline CDR1 GTSNPN, CDR2 SVGIG (reference sequence). The CDR3 runs to 11 residues. Trimming cost V 3 bases and J 7 bases, with 9 bases left between them. CDR3 residues: CAWSSLAGYTF. The CDR3 bases are TGTGCCTGGAGCTCCCTCGCTGGCTACACCTTC.

This chain uses TRBV2 with TRBJ1-4; D is unclear. Trimming removed 5 bases from V and 5 bases from J, with 6 bases in between. This CDR3 has 12 residues. Germline CDR1 is SNHLY and CDR2 is FYNNEI. The CDR3 spells CASSSDNEKLFF. In nucleotides, the CDR3 is TGTGCCAGCAGTTCCGACAATGAAAAACTGTTTTTT.

The chain combines TRBV7-2 with TRBJ1-1; a weak D match, TRBD1 (5 bases). CDR3 length equals 13 residues. Germline V gene data show CDR1 as SGHTA and CDR2 as FQGNSA. With 6 bases removed from V and 2 bases from J, the gap between germline ends came to 10 bases. The CDR3 sequence: CASRLDTNTEAFF. CDR3 coding DNA: TGTGCCAGCAGATTGGACACCAACACTGAAGCTTTCTTT.

Comment on this clone: The CDR3 carries no conserved terminal phenylalanine or tryptophan, so it likely arises from a read error. No DNA is shown, since the ends of the CDR3 on it are uncertain; the CDR3 is the one TCRdb lists. The V call is TRBV10-1, the J call TRBJ2-6. The CDR3 has 14 amino acids, counting both end residues. CDR1 WNHNN and CDR2 SYGVQD come from the germline V gene (reference sequence). The CDR3 reads CASSTCGRSHKVGL.

This clone was seen a few times. The V and J genes are TRBV7-2 and TRBJ2-3; 11 bases agree with TRBD2. CDR3 length equals 15 residues. Trimming removed 6 bases from V and 2 bases from J; junction bases left unmatched: 4. Germline V gene data show CDR1 as SGHTA and CDR2 as FQGNSA. The chain's CDR3 is CASRSSGGHTDTQYF. The CDR3 region has the DNA TGTGCCAGCAGGTCTAGCGGGGGGCACACAGATACGCAGTATTTT.

V gene TRBV11-2 combines with J gene TRBJ1-2, with D unresolved. CDR3 length: 12 amino acids. Germline CDR1 SGHAT, CDR2 FQNNGV. V gave up 5 bases and J gave up 8 bases, with 12 bases separating them. The CDR3 DNA reads as TGTGCCAGCAGCCCCTGGGTTGAAGGCTACACCTTC. This encodes CASSPWVEGYTF.

This clone appeared a single time. The chain carries TRBV11-1 and TRBJ1-1; D perhaps matches TRBD1 (6 bases). Between the trimmed V and J ends, which lost 4 bases and 3 bases, there was a span of 12 bases. Germline V lookup: CDR1 SGHAT, CDR2 FQDESV (reference sequence). The CDR3 runs 14 residues. This chain's CDR3 is CASSSNRGHTEAFF. CDR3 sequence (DNA): TGTGCCAGCAGCTCGAACCGGGGGCACACTGAAGCTTTCTTT.

This rearrangement joins TRBV30 to TRBJ1-1; 7 bases map to TRBD1. CDR1 is GTSNPN and CDR2 is SVGIG in the germline V gene (reference sequence). The CDR3 is made up of 13 amino acids. Trimming cost V 3 bases and J 5 bases; bases outside gene matches: 6. The CDR3 coding sequence is TGTGCCTGGAGGGGCGACAGGGAAACTGAAGCTTTCTTT. Its protein product is CAWRGDRETEAFF.

The V gene is TRBV2, the J gene TRBJ2-7, with D hard to call. Germline V gene sequence: CDR1 SNHLY, CDR2 FYNNEI. V was trimmed by 4 bases and J by 1 base, leaving 5 bases between them. The CDR3 length is 12 residues. The CDR3 here is CASSAQSYEQYF. The CDR3 nucleotides are TGTGCCAGCAGTGCACAATCCTACGAGCAGTACTTC.

V gene TRBV5-1 combines with J gene TRBJ2-6; the match to TRBD1 covers 7 bases. Germline-derived CDR1 and CDR2 are SGHRS and YFSETQ. The CDR3 spans 15 residues. After removal of 4 bases from V and 2 bases from J, the junction contained 3 bases not matched to a gene. CDR3 residues: CASSPGQAGANVLTF. CDR3 DNA sequence: TGCGCCAGCAGCCCCGGACAGGCTGGGGCCAACGTCCTGACTTTC.

The sample holds a few counts of this clone. The chain recombines TRBV30 with TRBJ1-6; the match to TRBD1 covers 7 bases. The CDR3 is 14 amino acids. V dropped 0 bases and J dropped 8; count of bases not matched to a gene: 4. Germline V CDR1 and CDR2: GTSNPN, SVGIG (reference sequence). The CDR3 DNA sequence: TGTGCCTGGAGTGTTATGGGACAGCATTCACCCCTCCACTTT. Its translation: CAWSVMGQHSPLHF.